This T cell receptor beta chain was recovered during a study of T cell clonotyping in hematopoietic cell transplantation. The V end lost 1 base, the J end lost 4 bases, and 4 bases lay between the germline ends. The germline CDR1 and CDR2 sequences are SGHNT and YYREEE (reference sequence). This CDR3 comprises 12 residues. Only in-frame clones appear in the TCRdb table, and some are missing; sequencing was by immunoSEQ multiplex PCR. The sample records roughly 17,000 clones, about 93% being singletons. The table lists this clone with a count of one. Its antigen remains unknown. Overall study findings and caveats: Recipient TCR diversity dropped after transplant; expanded clonotypes rose from day 30 to 180. Broader posttransplant TCR repertoire diversity was predicted by graft donor and pretransplant recipient Inverse Simpson Index values. Few recipient clonotypes overlapped donors; over 95% were de novo at given depth.

The chain carries TRBV5-4 and TRBJ2-3; no clear D. What was sequenced was peripheral blood mononuclear cells. This TCR came from a man aged 35 to 55 in good health. Some clones in this sample may be carry-over from other donors' samples. CDR3 amino acids: CASSLMPDTQYF. Here the CDR3 DNA reads TGTGCCAGCAGCTTGATGCCAGATACGCAGTATTTT. The variable domain in full, completed from reference TRBV5-4 and TRBJ2-3, reads ETGVTQSPTHLIKTRGQQVTLRCSSQSGHNTVSWYQQALGQGPQFIFQYYREEENGRGNFPPRFSGLQFPNYSSELNVNALELDDSALYLCASSLMPDTQYFGPGTRLTVL.